This T cell receptor (beta chain) was captured in a study of tumor-infiltrating lymphocytes in localized non-small cell lung cancer. Study-level background: Each patient gave resected tumor and non-adjacent uninvolved lung tissue.

TCRdb's copy holds only in-frame clones and misses some; the assay was immunoSEQ multiplex PCR. Found here are about 7,200 clones, less than 80% of them singletons; the top ten hold 10% to 15%. For this clone: Its matching antigen is unknown.

Germline V CDR1 and CDR2: SGHRS, YFSETQ. The CDR3 totals 15 residues. V lost 0 bases, J lost 1 base, and 10 bases lay in between. Regarding the study as a whole: Only some patients had TCR sequencing, depending on available tissue. Tumor T-cell fraction was not associated with recurrence-free survival.

This rearrangement joins TRBV5-1 to TRBJ2-5; tentatively, D is TRBD1 or TRBD2 (5 bases each). The TCR originated in a human donor with non-small cell lung cancer. Source material: lung tumor tissue. CDR3 nucleotides: TGCGCCAGCAGCTTGGGAGGGGTTTCCCAAGAGACCCAGTACTTC. Its protein product is CASSLGGVSQETQYF.